At least ten counts were recorded for the clone carrying this T cell receptor beta chain. The antigen is not known. Trimming took 5 bases from V and 6 from J, leaving 16 bases between them. Germline assignment: CDR1 SGHRS and CDR2 YFSETQ. The CDR3 covers 14 residues. This sample was taken from a study of T cells after yellow fever vaccination. Looking at the study overall: Low-cell-number fractions were prepared with SMART-Seq v4 Ultra Low Input. General study results and limits: Researchers noted that a small share of clonotypes showed up in both CD4 and CD8 compartments.

For TCR, cDNA came from 5'RACE template switching, which added a universal primer site and UMIs. TCRdb reprocessed the 5' RACE reads via MiXCR and lists one record per CDR3 protein. The sample consists of 360,000 or so distinct CDR3 sequences, approximately 10% of them appearing once. Sequenced material: PBMCs, taken on the day of the first yellow fever vaccination. The sequence came from a man between 18 and 29 years old who received the YFV17D yellow fever vaccine. The J gene is TRBJ2-3, the V gene TRBV5-1; possibly TRBD1 or TRBD2 for D (6 bases each). CDR3 sequence: CASSPATGADTQYF. In DNA, the CDR3 is TGCGCCAGCAGTCCGGCAACGGGGGCGGATACGCAGTATTTT.